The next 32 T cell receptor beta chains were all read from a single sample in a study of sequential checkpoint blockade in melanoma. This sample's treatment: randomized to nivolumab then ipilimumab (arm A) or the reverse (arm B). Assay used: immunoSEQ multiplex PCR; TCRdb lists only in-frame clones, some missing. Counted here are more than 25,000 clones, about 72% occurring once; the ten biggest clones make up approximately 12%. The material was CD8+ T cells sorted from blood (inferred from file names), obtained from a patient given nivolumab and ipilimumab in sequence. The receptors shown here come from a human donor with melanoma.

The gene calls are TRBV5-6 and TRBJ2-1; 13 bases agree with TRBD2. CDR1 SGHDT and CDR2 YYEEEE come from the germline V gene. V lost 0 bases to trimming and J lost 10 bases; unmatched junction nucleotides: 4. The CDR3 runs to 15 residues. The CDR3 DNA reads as TGTGCCAGCAGCTTGGTTGGACTAGCGGGGGACGAGCAGTTCTTC. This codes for CASSLVGLAGDEQFF.

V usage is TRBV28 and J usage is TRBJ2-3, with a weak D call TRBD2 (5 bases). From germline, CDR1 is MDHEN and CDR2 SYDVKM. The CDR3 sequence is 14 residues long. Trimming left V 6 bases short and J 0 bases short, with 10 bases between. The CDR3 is CASSDGESTDTQYF. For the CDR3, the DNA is TGTGCCAGCAGCGACGGGGAAAGCACAGATACGCAGTATTTT.

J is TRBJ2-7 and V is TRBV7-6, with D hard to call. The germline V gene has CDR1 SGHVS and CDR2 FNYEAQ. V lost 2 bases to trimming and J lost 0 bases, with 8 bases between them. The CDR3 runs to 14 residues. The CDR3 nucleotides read TGTGCCAGCAGCTTATACGTTAGCTCCTACGAGCAGTACTTC. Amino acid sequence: CASSLYVSSYEQYF.

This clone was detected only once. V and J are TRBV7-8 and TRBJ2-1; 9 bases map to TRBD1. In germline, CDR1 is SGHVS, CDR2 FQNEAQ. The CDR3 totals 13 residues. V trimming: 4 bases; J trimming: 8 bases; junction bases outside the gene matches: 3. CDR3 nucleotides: TGTGCCAGCAGCTCCGACAGGGGGGATGAGCAGTTCTTC. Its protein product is CASSSDRGDEQFF. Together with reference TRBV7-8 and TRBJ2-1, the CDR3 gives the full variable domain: GAGVSQSPRYKVAKRGQDVALRCDPISGHVSLFWYQQALGQGPEFLTYFQNEAQLDKSGLPSDRFFAERPEGSVSTLKIQRTQQEDSAVYLCASSSDRGDEQFFGPGTRLTVL.

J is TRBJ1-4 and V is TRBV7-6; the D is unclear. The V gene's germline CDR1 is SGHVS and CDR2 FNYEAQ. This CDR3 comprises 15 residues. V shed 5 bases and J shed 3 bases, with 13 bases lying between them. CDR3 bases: TGTGCCAGCAGCGAGGATCCGGGAGCTAATGAAAAACTGTTTTTT. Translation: CASSEDPGANEKLFF.

The CDR3 loop reads CASSRLVLYNEQFF. The DNA for the CDR3 is TGTGCCAGCAGCCGACTAGTGTTGTACAATGAGCAGTTCTTC. This sequence joins TRBV7-9 and TRBJ2-1, with D possibly TRBD2 on 6 matching bases. There are 14 residues in the CDR3. V lost 5 bases and J 4 bases, leaving 12 bases between the germline ends. From germline, CDR1 is SEHNR and CDR2 FQNEAQ (reference sequence).

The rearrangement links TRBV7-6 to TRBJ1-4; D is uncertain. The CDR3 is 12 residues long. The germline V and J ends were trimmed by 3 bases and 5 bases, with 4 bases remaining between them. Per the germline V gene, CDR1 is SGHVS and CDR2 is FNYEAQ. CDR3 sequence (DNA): TGTGCCAGCAGCTTGGGCAATGAAAAACTGTTTTTT. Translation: CASSLGNEKLFF.

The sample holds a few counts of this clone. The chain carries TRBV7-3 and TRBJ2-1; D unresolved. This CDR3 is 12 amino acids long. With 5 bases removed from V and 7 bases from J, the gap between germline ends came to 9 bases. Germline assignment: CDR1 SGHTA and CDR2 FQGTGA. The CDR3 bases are TGTGCCAGCAGCCTCACCGGTAATGAGCAGTTCTTC. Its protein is CASSLTGNEQFF.

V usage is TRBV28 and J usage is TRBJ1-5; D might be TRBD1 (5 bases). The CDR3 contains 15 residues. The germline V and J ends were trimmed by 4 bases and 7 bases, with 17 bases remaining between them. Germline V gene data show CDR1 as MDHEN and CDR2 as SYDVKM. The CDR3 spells CASSSGRGVGQPQHF. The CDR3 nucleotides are TGTGCCAGCAGTTCCGGTAGGGGTGTGGGGCAGCCCCAGCATTTT.

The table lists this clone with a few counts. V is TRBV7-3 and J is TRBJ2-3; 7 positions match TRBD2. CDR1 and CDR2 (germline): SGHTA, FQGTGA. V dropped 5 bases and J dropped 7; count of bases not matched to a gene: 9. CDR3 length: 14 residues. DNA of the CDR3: TGTGCCAGCAGCCGAGAGGCTAGCGGACATACGCAGTATTTT. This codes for CASSREASGHTQYF.

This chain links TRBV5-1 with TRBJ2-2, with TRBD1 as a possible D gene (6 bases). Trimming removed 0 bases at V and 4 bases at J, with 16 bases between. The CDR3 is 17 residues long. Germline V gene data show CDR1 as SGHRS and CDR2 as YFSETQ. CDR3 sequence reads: CASSLEVPQGRTGELFF. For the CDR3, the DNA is TGCGCCAGCAGCTTGGAAGTGCCACAGGGTCGCACCGGGGAGCTGTTTTTT.

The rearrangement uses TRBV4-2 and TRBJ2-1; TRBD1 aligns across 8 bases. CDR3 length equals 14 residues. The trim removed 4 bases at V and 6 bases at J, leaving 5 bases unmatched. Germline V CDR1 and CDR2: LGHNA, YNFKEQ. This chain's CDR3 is CASSPDREINEQFF. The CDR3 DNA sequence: TGTGCCAGCAGCCCGGACAGGGAGATCAATGAGCAGTTCTTC.

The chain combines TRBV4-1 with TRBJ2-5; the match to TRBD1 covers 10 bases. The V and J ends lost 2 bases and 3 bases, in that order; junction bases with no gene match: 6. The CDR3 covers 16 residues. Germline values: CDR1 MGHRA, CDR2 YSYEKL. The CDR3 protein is CASSQLLDRGEETQYF. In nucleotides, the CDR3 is TGCGCCAGCAGCCAATTGTTGGACAGGGGGGAAGAGACCCAGTACTTC.

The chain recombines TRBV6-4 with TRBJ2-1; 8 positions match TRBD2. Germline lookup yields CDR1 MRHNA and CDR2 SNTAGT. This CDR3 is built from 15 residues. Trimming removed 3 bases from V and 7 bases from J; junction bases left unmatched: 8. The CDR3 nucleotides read TGTGCCAGCAGTGAGGCAGCGGGGGAGTGGAATGAGCAGTTCTTC. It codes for CASSEAAGEWNEQFF.

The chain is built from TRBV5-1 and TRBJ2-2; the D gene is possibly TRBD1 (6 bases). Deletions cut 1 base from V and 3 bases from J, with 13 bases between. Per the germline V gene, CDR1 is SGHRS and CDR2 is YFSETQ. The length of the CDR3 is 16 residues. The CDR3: CASSLWQGLDTGELFF. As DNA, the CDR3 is TGCGCCAGCAGCTTGTGGCAGGGGCTAGACACCGGGGAGCTGTTTTTT.

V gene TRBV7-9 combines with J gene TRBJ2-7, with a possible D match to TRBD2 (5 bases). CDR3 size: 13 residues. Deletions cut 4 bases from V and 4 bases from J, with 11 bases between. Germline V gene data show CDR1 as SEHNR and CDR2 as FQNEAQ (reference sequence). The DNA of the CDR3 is TGTGCCAGCAGCTCTACGGCGGGTTACGAGCAGTACTTC. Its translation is CASSSTAGYEQYF.

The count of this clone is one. In DNA form, the CDR3 reads TGTGCCAGCAGCTTAGGTCCACGACAGCCCTACAATGAGCAGTTCTTC. Translated, it gives CASSLGPRQPYNEQFF. The chain couples TRBV7-2 to TRBJ2-1; a possible D gene is TRBD1 (5 bases). V lost 1 base to trimming and J lost 2 bases, with 12 bases between them. The germline CDR1 and CDR2 sequences are SGHTA and FQGNSA. This CDR3 is 16 amino acids long.

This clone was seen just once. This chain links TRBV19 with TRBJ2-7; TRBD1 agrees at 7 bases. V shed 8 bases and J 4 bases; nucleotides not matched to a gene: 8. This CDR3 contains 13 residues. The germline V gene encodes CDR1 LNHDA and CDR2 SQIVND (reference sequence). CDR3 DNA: TGTGCCAGTCAACAGGGGCGCGGATACGAGCAGTACTTC. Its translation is CASQQGRGYEQYF.

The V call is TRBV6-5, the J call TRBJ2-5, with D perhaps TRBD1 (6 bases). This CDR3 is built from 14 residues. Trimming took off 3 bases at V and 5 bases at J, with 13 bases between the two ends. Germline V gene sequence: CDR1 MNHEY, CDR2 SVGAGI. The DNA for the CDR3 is TGTGCCAGCAGTTATATCAGGGGCGGTGAGACCCAGTACTTC. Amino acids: CASSYIRGGETQYF.

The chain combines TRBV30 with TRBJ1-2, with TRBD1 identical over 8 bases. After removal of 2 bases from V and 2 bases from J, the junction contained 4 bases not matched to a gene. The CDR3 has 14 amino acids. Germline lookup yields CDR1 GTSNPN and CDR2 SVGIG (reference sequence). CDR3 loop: CAWSLAGGNYGYTF. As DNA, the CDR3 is TGTGCCTGGAGTTTGGCAGGGGGCAACTATGGCTACACCTTC.

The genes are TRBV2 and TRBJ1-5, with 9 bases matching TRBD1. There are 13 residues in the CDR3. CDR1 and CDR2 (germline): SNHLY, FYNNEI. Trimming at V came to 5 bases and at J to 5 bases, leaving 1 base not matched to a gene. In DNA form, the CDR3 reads TGTGCCAGCAGTCGGACAGGGGATCAGCCCCAGCATTTT. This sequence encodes CASSRTGDQPQHF.

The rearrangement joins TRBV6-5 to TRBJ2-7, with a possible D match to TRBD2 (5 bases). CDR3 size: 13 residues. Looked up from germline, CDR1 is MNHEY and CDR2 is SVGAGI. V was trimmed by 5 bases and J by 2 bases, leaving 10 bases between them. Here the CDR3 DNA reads TGTGCCAGCAGTCCGGACGGGGCCTACGAGCAGTACTTC. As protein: CASSPDGAYEQYF.

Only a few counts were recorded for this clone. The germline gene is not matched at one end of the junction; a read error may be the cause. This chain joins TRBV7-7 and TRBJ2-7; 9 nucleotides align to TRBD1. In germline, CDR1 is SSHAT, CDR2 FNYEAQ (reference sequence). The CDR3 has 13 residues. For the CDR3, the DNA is TGTGCTAGCAGCCCAGGGACAGGGTATGAGCAGTACTTC. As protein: CASSPGTGYEQYF. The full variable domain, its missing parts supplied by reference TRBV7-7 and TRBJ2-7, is GAGVSQSPRYKVTKRGQDVTLRCDPISSHATLYWYQQALGQGPEFLTYFNYEAQPDKSGLPSDRFSAERPEGSISTLTIQRTEQRDSAMYRCASSPGTGYEQYFGPGTRLTVT.

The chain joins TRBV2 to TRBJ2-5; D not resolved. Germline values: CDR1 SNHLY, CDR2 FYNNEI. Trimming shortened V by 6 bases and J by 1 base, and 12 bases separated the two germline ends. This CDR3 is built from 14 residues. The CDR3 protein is CASRAMAGQETQYF. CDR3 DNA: TGTGCCAGCAGGGCAATGGCAGGCCAAGAGACCCAGTACTTC.

The CDR3: CASSYHTGSRGNTIYF. CDR3 nucleotide sequence: TGTGCCAGCAGCTATCATACAGGGAGCCGCGGTAACACCATATATTTT. The chain carries TRBV7-9 and TRBJ1-3, with a tentative D call TRBD1 (6 bases). V gave up 4 bases and J gave up 7 bases, with 20 bases separating them. Per germline, CDR1 SEHNR and CDR2 FQNEAQ (reference sequence). The CDR3 sequence is 16 residues long.

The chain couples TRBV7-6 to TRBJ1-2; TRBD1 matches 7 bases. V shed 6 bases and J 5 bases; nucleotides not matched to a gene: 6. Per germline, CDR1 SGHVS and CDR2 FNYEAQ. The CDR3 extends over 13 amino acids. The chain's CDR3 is CASSYSTGYGYTF. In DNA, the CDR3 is TGTGCCAGCAGTTACTCGACAGGGTATGGCTACACCTTC.

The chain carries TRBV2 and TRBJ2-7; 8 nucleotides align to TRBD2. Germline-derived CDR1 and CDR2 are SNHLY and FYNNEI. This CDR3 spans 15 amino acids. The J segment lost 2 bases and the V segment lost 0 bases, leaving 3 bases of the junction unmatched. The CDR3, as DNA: TGTGCCAGCAGTGAAGCGCCGGGGGGGCCCTACGAGCAGTACTTC. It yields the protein CASSEAPGGPYEQYF.

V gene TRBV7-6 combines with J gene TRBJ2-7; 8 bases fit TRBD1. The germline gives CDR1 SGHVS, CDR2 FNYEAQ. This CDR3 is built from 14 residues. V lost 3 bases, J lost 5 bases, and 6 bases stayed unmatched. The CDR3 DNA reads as TGTGCCAGCAGCTTCGGGCAGGGGGCGAACGAGCAGTACTTC. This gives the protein CASSFGQGANEQYF.

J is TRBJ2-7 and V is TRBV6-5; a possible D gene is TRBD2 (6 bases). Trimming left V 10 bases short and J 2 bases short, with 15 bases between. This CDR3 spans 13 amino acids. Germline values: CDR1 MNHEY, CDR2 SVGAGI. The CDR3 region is CATGGRWPYEQYF. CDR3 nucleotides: TGTGCCACCGGGGGAAGGTGGCCCTACGAGCAGTACTTC.

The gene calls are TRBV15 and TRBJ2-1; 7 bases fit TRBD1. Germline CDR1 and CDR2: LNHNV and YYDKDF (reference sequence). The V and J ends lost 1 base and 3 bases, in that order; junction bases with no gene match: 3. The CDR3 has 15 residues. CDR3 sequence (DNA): TGTGCCACCAGCAGAGGCCGGGACAGCTACAATGAGCAGTTCTTC. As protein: CATSRGRDSYNEQFF.

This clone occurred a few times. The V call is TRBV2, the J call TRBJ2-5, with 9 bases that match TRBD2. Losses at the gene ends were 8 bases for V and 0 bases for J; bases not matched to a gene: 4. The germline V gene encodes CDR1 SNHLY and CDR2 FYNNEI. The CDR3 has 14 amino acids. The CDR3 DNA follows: TGTGCCAGCCAACTAGCGGGCTACCAAGAGACCCAGTACTTC. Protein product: CASQLAGYQETQYF.

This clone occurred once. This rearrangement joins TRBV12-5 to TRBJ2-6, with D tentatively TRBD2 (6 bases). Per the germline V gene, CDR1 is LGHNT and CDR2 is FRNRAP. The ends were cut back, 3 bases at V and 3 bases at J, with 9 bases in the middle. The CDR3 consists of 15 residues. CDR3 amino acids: CASGFRGGGANVLTF. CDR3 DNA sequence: TGTGCTAGTGGTTTTAGGGGAGGTGGGGCCAACGTCCTGACTTTC.